Listed here are 31 T cell receptor beta chains from one sample, sequenced in a study of blood T cell repertoires in COVID-19. Sequencing was performed with immunoSEQ multiplex PCR; in TCRdb, only in-frame clones are kept and a portion is missing. This table has some 330,000 clones, roughly 86% appearing once. Sequenced material: PBMCs or T cells enriched from blood (not recorded which). These TCRs come from a man between 40 and 49 years old in a cohort exposed to, infected with or recovered from COVID-19 (not recorded which).

The rearrangement joins TRBV11-2 to TRBJ1-1, with D perhaps matching TRBD1 (5 bases). Trimming pared 3 bases from V and 1 base from J, leaving 12 bases between. Per germline, CDR1 SGHAT and CDR2 FQNNGV. CDR3 length: 15 residues. The CDR3 loop reads CASSFGAEGNTEAFF. The CDR3 nucleotides read TGTGCCAGCAGCTTTGGGGCAGAAGGGAACACTGAAGCTTTCTTT.

This chain links TRBV10-3 with TRBJ1-5; D is possibly TRBD1 (5 bases). The CDR3 loop spans 15 amino acids. The V and J ends lost 10 bases and 0 bases respectively, with 16 bases between them. Germline CDR1 reads ENHRY; CDR2 reads SYGVKD. CDR3 bases: TGTGCCACCTCACTACAGGTTGATAGCAATCAGCCCCAGCATTTT. Its protein is CATSLQVDSNQPQHF.

This CDR3 is CASSPSRDNFNYGYTF. The CDR3 coding sequence is TGTGCCAGCTCACCCTCACGGGACAACTTTAACTATGGCTACACCTTC. The V and J genes are TRBV18 and TRBJ1-2, with D maybe TRBD1 (6 bases). Trimming removed 3 bases from V and 1 base from J, with 15 bases in between. The CDR3 is 16 amino acids. Germline values: CDR1 KGHSH, CDR2 LQKENI.

The chain carries TRBV11-2 and TRBJ2-1; 7 bases are a match to TRBD2. The V gene end was trimmed by 5 bases and the J gene end by 6 bases; junction bases not matched to a gene: 13. Germline loops: CDR1 SGHAT, CDR2 FQNNGV. The CDR3 length is 16 residues. The CDR3 sequence: CASSVTGGDPSNEQFF. Here the CDR3 DNA reads TGTGCCAGCAGCGTTACTGGGGGGGACCCCAGCAATGAGCAGTTCTTC.

The chain couples TRBV6-5 to TRBJ2-7; no definite D call. This CDR3 spans 11 amino acids. Trimming removed 7 bases at V and 5 bases at J, with 9 bases between. Per germline, CDR1 MNHEY and CDR2 SVGAGI. The CDR3 DNA reads TGTGCCAGCACGAGGAACCACGAGCAGTACTTC. This sequence encodes CASTRNHEQYF.

Concerning this clone: Other DNA sequences from this sample encode an identical CDR3 as well. The chain links TRBV19 to TRBJ1-1, with TRBD1 as a possible D gene (5 bases). The CDR3 is 14 residues long. With 3 bases removed from V and 1 base from J, the gap between germline ends came to 9 bases. Germline V gene data show CDR1 as LNHDA and CDR2 as SQIVND (reference sequence). Here the CDR3 DNA reads TGTGCCAGTAGTATTGGGCAGGGGAACACTGAAGCTTTCTTT. Its translation: CASSIGQGNTEAFF.

The chain recombines TRBV7-2 with TRBJ1-1; D is unclear. CDR3 length equals 14 residues. V was shortened by 1 base and J by 1 base, with 7 bases between the two germline ends. The germline V gene encodes CDR1 SGHTA and CDR2 FQGNSA. CDR3 sequence reads: CASSLEESNTEAFF. The CDR3 nucleotides are TGTGCCAGCAGCTTAGAGGAGTCGAACACTGAAGCTTTCTTT.

The J gene is TRBJ1-1, the V gene TRBV21-1. TRBV21-1 is flagged as a pseudogene. This CDR3 has 15 residues. The DNA of the CDR3 is TGTGCCAGCAGCTCCTCGGGACTTTTGAACACTGAAGCTTTCTTT. This codes for CASSSSGLLNTEAFF.

The chain links TRBV10-3 to TRBJ1-2; D is perhaps TRBD1 (5 bases). The CDR3 consists of 17 residues. Between the trimmed V and J ends, which lost 0 bases and 0 bases, there was a span of 14 bases. The germline V gene has CDR1 ENHRY and CDR2 SYGVKD. This chain's CDR3 is CAISESLGADTNYGYTF. The CDR3 DNA sequence: TGTGCCATCAGTGAGTCGTTAGGGGCGGACACTAACTATGGCTACACCTTC.

CDR3 nucleotide sequence: TGCGCCAGCAGCTTGCAAGGGACACAAAATCAGCCCCAGCATTTT. It translates to CASSLQGTQNQPQHF. The V and J genes are TRBV5-1 and TRBJ1-5, with D possibly TRBD1 on 6 matching bases. Trimming left V 1 base short and J 4 bases short, with 12 bases between. Germline V CDR1 and CDR2: SGHRS, YFSETQ. CDR3 size: 15 residues.

V usage is TRBV27 and J usage is TRBJ2-4, with 8 bases identical to TRBD2. J gave up 6 bases and V 8 bases, and 9 bases lay outside the gene matches. Germline loops: CDR1 MNHEY, CDR2 SMNVEV (reference sequence). The CDR3 contains 14 residues. The CDR3 spells CASQLAGKGNIQYF. The CDR3 DNA reads TGTGCCAGCCAGCTAGCGGGCAAGGGAAACATTCAGTACTTC.

The V gene is TRBV5-8, the J gene TRBJ2-7; TRBD2 aligns across 11 bases. V was pared by 4 bases and J by 2 bases, with 14 bases of the junction left unmatched. In germline, CDR1 is SGHTS, CDR2 YDEGEE. The CDR3 is 18 amino acids. CDR3 region: CASSPTFSGRAFTYEQYF. CDR3 coding DNA: TGTGCCAGCAGCCCGACGTTTAGCGGGAGGGCCTTCACCTACGAGCAGTACTTC.

The chain recombines TRBV7-8 with TRBJ2-7, with 10 bases matching TRBD2. The CDR3 loop spans 15 amino acids. Germline assignment: CDR1 SGHVS and CDR2 FQNEAQ. The junction had 4 bases not matched to a gene; V was cut back by 1 base and J by 4 bases. The CDR3 reads CASSLESGRAYEQYF. The CDR3 nucleotides are TGTGCCAGCAGCTTAGAGAGCGGGAGGGCGTACGAGCAGTACTTC. Looking up the rest from reference TRBV7-8 and TRBJ2-7 gives the full variable domain: GAGVSQSPRYKVAKRGQDVALRCDPISGHVSLFWYQQALGQGPEFLTYFQNEAQLDKSGLPSDRFFAERPEGSVSTLKIQRTQQEDSAVYLCASSLESGRAYEQYFGPGTRLTVT.

This clone was seen only a few times. The chain carries TRBV7-3 and TRBJ1-2, with 8 bases aligning to TRBD1. The V gene's germline CDR1 is SGHTA and CDR2 FQGTGA. The CDR3 is made up of 13 amino acids. V shed 5 bases and J 6 bases; nucleotides not matched to a gene: 5. DNA of the CDR3: TGTGCCAGCAGCCTACAGGGGGGAGATGGCTACACCTTC. Translated, it gives CASSLQGGDGYTF.

The CDR3 sequence: CASSELEKTTEAFF. The CDR3 nucleotides are TGTGCCAGCAGTGAGCTAGAAAAGACCACTGAAGCTTTCTTT. The J gene is TRBJ1-1, the V gene TRBV25-1; no firm D call. Trimming took off 3 bases at V and 4 bases at J, with 12 bases between the two ends. CDR1 is MGHDK, CDR2 SYGVNS, per germline. The length of the CDR3 is 14 residues.

The rearrangement joins TRBV10-3 to TRBJ1-2, with TRBD1 identical over 12 bases. The CDR3 is 13 residues long. The germline V gene has CDR1 ENHRY and CDR2 SYGVKD. Losses at the gene ends were 7 bases for V and 7 bases for J; bases not matched to a gene: 4. The CDR3 DNA reads as TGTGCCATCACGGGACAGGGGGCCTTTGGCTACACCTTC. Amino acid sequence: CAITGQGAFGYTF.

V gene TRBV6-1 combines with J gene TRBJ2-5; 7 nucleotides line up with TRBD1. The CDR3 covers 14 residues. V dropped 3 bases and J dropped 3; count of bases not matched to a gene: 4. Per the germline V gene, CDR1 is MNHNS and CDR2 is SASEGT. CDR3 protein: CASSDLTGEETQYF. CDR3 nucleotide sequence: TGTGCCAGCAGTGACCTTACAGGGGAAGAGACCCAGTACTTC.

This chain uses TRBV9 with TRBJ1-1; unclear D gene. The CDR3 loop spans 12 amino acids. Trimming removed 0 bases from V and 5 bases from J, with 5 bases in between. Germline CDR1 SGDLS, CDR2 YYNGEE. As DNA, the CDR3 is TGTGCCAGCAGCGTAGTAGAGACTGAAGCTTTCTTT. This encodes CASSVVETEAFF. The full variable domain, its missing parts supplied by reference TRBV9 and TRBJ1-1, is DSGVTQTPKHLITATGQRVTLRCSPRSGDLSVYWYQQSLDQGLQFLIQYYNGEERAKGNILERFSAQQFPDLHSELNLSSLELGDSALYFCASSVVETEAFFGQGTRLTVV.

This clone was recorded a few times. The chain uses TRBV3-1 (or the pseudogene TRBV3-2) and TRBJ1-1; D remains ambiguous. Germline CDR1 LGHDT, CDR2 YNNKEL (reference sequence). With 0 bases removed from V and 6 bases from J, the gap between germline ends came to 8 bases. The CDR3 consists of 13 residues. The CDR3 DNA is TGTGCCAGCAGCCAAGAGATGGGCGCTGAAGCTTTCTTT. It encodes CASSQEMGAEAFF.

This chain uses TRBV28 with TRBJ1-2; TRBD1 is a possible D gene (6 bases). CDR1 is MDHEN, CDR2 SYDVKM, per germline. Trimming shortened V by 2 bases and J by 7 bases, and 14 bases separated the two germline ends. The CDR3 extends over 14 amino acids. The CDR3 coding sequence is TGTGCCAGCAGTTTAGGGACAATCCGAGGTGGCTACACCTTC. Translated: CASSLGTIRGGYTF.

The chain carries TRBV4-2 and TRBJ1-5; D is undetermined. Germline V lookup: CDR1 LGHNA, CDR2 YNFKEQ. Trimming removed 4 bases from V and 7 bases from J, with 11 bases in between. This CDR3 comprises 13 residues. The CDR3 region is CASSPPGRQPQHF. The CDR3 DNA follows: TGTGCCAGCAGCCCTCCTGGGCGACAGCCCCAGCATTTT.

The V gene is TRBV11-1, the J gene TRBJ2-5; tentatively, D is TRBD2 (5 bases). In germline, CDR1 is SGHAT, CDR2 FQDESV (reference sequence). This CDR3 has 15 amino acids. Trimming stripped 1 base from V and 2 bases from J, with 11 bases between. Written as DNA, the CDR3 is TGTGCCAGCAGCTTAGGCCGTGGAGGACAAGAGACCCAGTACTTC. Residues: CASSLGRGGQETQYF.

This rearrangement joins TRBV7-8 to TRBJ1-2, with a tentative D call TRBD1 (6 bases). The CDR3 is 15 residues long. The ends were cut back, 2 bases at V and 3 bases at J, with 13 bases in the middle. In germline, CDR1 is SGHVS, CDR2 FQNEAQ. CDR3 DNA: TGTGCCAGCAGCTTATTGGGCCGACAGGACTATGGCTACACCTTC. It translates to CASSLLGRQDYGYTF. Using reference TRBV7-8 and TRBJ1-2 for the parts outside the CDR3, the full variable domain is GAGVSQSPRYKVAKRGQDVALRCDPISGHVSLFWYQQALGQGPEFLTYFQNEAQLDKSGLPSDRFFAERPEGSVSTLKIQRTQQEDSAVYLCASSLLGRQDYGYTFGSGTRLTVV.

The gene calls are TRBV30 and TRBJ1-2; 7 nucleotides agree with TRBD1. Germline V gene lookup returns CDR1 GTSNPN and CDR2 SVGIG (reference sequence). V was clipped by 4 bases and J by 4 bases; unmatched bases: 9. The CDR3 is 14 residues long. CDR3 protein: CAWKGQLSGYGYTF. CDR3 DNA: TGTGCCTGGAAGGGACAGTTGAGTGGCTATGGCTACACCTTC.

J is TRBJ2-2 and V is TRBV2, with a weak D call TRBD1 (6 bases). V lost 6 bases to trimming and J lost 8 bases, with 10 bases between them. The CDR3 has 12 residues. The V gene's germline CDR1 is SNHLY and CDR2 FYNNEI. In DNA form, the CDR3 reads TGTGCCAGCAGCAGGGGAAGGGGGGAGCTGTTTTTT. Translating gives CASSRGRGELFF.

The chain combines TRBV3-1 (or the pseudogene TRBV3-2) with TRBJ1-6, with D perhaps matching TRBD1 (6 bases). With 6 bases removed from V and 8 bases from J, the gap between germline ends came to 17 bases. In germline, CDR1 is LGHDT, CDR2 YNNKEL (reference sequence). The CDR3 is made up of 15 amino acids. Here the CDR3 DNA reads TGTGCCAGCAGTCCCAGGGAGGGGGTGGATTCACCCCTCCACTTT. Protein sequence: CASSPREGVDSPLHF.

This clone has more than one count but fewer than ten. The chain links TRBV5-1 to TRBJ2-1; D possibly corresponds to TRBD2 (6 bases). This CDR3 region has 17 residues. Trimming cost V 0 bases and J 0 bases, with 13 bases left between them. Germline CDR1 is SGHRS and CDR2 is YFSETQ. CDR3 amino acids: CASSLVGEVSSYNEQFF. CDR3 coding DNA: TGCGCCAGCAGCTTGGTTGGGGAGGTGAGCTCCTACAATGAGCAGTTCTTC.

The chain links TRBV11-2 to TRBJ1-5, with D perhaps TRBD1 (5 bases). The CDR3 spans 14 residues. Germline CDR1 SGHAT, CDR2 FQNNGV. V was trimmed by 3 bases and J by 7 bases, leaving 13 bases between them. CDR3 in DNA: TGTGCCAGCAGCTTTGCAGGGACTGGGCAGCCCCAGCATTTT. The encoded protein is CASSFAGTGQPQHF.

The V gene is TRBV14, the J gene TRBJ1-2, with D unclear. The CDR3 spans 16 residues. CDR1 is SGHDN and CDR2 is FVKESK in the germline V gene. Trimming removed 2 bases at V and 0 bases at J, with 13 bases between. The CDR3 is CASSQIREAANYGYTF. The DNA for the CDR3 is TGTGCCAGCAGCCAAATTAGGGAGGCCGCTAACTATGGCTACACCTTC.

This clone was picked up one time. The chain recombines TRBV9 with TRBJ1-6, with TRBD1 identical over 8 bases. The germline V gene has CDR1 SGDLS and CDR2 YYNGEE. V gave up 2 bases and J gave up 10 bases; unmatched junction bases: 5. There are 14 residues in the CDR3. CDR3 amino acids: CASSVAQGESPLHF. The CDR3 DNA reads TGTGCCAGCAGCGTGGCACAGGGGGAGTCACCCCTCCACTTT.

V gene TRBV18 combines with J gene TRBJ2-3; 7 bases line up with TRBD2. Unmatched junction bases numbered 4, after V lost 2 bases and J lost 5 bases. The CDR3 consists of 14 residues. Per the germline V gene, CDR1 is KGHSH and CDR2 is LQKENI. CDR3: CASSPGGLLDTQYF. The CDR3, as DNA: TGTGCCAGCTCACCAGGGGGACTATTAGATACGCAGTATTTT.